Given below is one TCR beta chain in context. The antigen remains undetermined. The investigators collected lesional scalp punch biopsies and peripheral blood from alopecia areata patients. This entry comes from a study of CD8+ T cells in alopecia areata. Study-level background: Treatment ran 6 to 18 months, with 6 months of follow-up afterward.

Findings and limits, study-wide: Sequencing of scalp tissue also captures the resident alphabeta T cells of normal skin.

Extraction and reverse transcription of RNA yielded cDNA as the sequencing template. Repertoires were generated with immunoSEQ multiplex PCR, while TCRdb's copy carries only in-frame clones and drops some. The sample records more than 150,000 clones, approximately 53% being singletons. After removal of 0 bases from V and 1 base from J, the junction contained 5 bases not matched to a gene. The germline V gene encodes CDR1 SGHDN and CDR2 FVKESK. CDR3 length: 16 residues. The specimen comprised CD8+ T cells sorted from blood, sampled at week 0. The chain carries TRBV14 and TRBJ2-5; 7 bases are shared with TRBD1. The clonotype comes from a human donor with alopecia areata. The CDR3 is CASSQDYAGGQETQYF. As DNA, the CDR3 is TGTGCCAGCAGCCAAGATTACGCAGGGGGCCAAGAGACCCAGTACTTC.